This is a list of T cell receptor beta chains from one sample in a study of T cell responses to AZD1222 COVID-19 vaccine. Produced via immunoSEQ multiplex PCR; TCRdb's table is partial and in-frame only. The table has around 150,000 clones, around 90% seen once. The sequencing here drew on peripheral blood, taken 28 days after the second AZD1222 dose. The receptors shown here come from an adult who received the AZD1222 COVID-19 vaccine. The CDR3 runs from the conserved cysteine through the conserved F or W. A D gene is named only where the DNA matches it firmly. Clone size is not always given. Where it is, it says once, few, many or a class for expanded clones.

v_call	clone_size	j_call	d_call	cdr3_aa	cdr3_nt
TRBV6-5	-	TRBJ2-7	-	CASSPAGYEQYF	TGTGCCAGCAGTCCTGCTGGTTACGAGCAGTACTTC
TRBV29-1	-	TRBJ2-5	-	CSVEPREEAGTETQYF	TGCAGCGTTGAACCTCGTGAAGAGGCAGGAACAGAGACCCAGTACTTC
TRBV2	once	TRBJ1-1	-	CASGQGQNTEAFF	TGTGCCAGCGGCCAGGGACAGAACACTGAAGCTTTCTTT
TRBV12-3/TRBV12-4	once	TRBJ1-1	-	CASSLLTNTEAFF	TGTGCCAGCAGTTTGTTAACGAACACTGAAGCTTTCTTT
TRBV27	-	TRBJ1-2	-	CASSPDSWIGYTF	TGTGCCAGCAGCCCGGACAGTTGGATCGGCTACACCTTC
TRBV6-1	once	TRBJ1-1	-	CASSEALRGILSEAFF	TGTGCCAGCAGTGAAGCGCTTCGGGGGATCCTCTCTGAAGCTTTCTTT
TRBV19	-	TRBJ1-2	-	CASSTVPALYGYTF	TGTGCCAGTAGTACCGTCCCAGCCCTCTATGGCTACACCTTC
TRBV29-1	-	TRBJ1-1	-	CSVVAPNTEAFF	TGCAGCGTTGTCGCCCCGAACACTGAAGCTTTCTTT
TRBV3-1/TRBV3-2	-	TRBJ2-1	TRBD2	CASSQDLSGSGDEQFF	TGTGCCAGCAGCCAAGATCTAAGCGGGAGTGGAGATGAGCAGTTCTTC
TRBV12-3/TRBV12-4	-	TRBJ2-1	-	CASSTSRFNEQFF	TGTGCCAGCAGTACAAGTAGGTTCAATGAGCAGTTCTTC
TRBV6-5	-	TRBJ2-7	-	CASSLSPTYEQYF	TGTGCCAGCAGTTTGAGTCCGACCTACGAGCAGTACTTC
TRBV19	-	TRBJ2-1	-	CAARQGGVGEQFF	TGTGCCGCACGCCAGGGAGGAGTAGGTGAGCAGTTCTTC
TRBV7-6	-	TRBJ2-1	-	CASSLGLAPYNEQFF	TGTGCCAGCAGCTTAGGGCTAGCTCCTTACAATGAGCAGTTCTTC
TRBV10-3	-	TRBJ1-2	-	CAISESLGLYYGYTF	TGTGCCATCAGTGAGTCCCTGGGGCTCTACTATGGCTACACCTTC
TRBV28	-	TRBJ2-2	-	CASSLGTLNTGELFF	TGTGCCAGCAGTTTAGGTACCTTGAACACCGGGGAGCTGTTTTTT
TRBV2	-	TRBJ2-1	-	CASSGQLIRGEQFF	TGTGCCAGCAGTGGACAACTAATTCGGGGTGAGCAGTTCTTC
TRBV29-1	-	TRBJ1-1	TRBD1	CSALDRGLNTEAFF	TGCAGCGCTCTGGACAGGGGGCTGAACACTGAAGCTTTCTTT